The rows below give T cell receptor beta chains drawn from one sample of a study of blood T cell repertoires in COVID-19. The method was immunoSEQ multiplex PCR; TCRdb's version includes in-frame clones alone and lacks a portion of them. The sample carries approximately 46,000 clones, around 88% recorded once. Sequenced material: peripheral blood. Receptors originate from a human donor in a cohort sampled during active COVID-19. CDR3s include the opening cysteine and the closing phenylalanine or tryptophan. A D gene is named only where the DNA matches it firmly. Clone size is shown for a subset of rows, as once, few, many or a class of expanded clone.

cdr3_aa,cdr3_nt,v_call,d_call,j_call,clone_size
CAISDRDETQYF,TGTGCCATCAGCGACAGGGATGAGACCCAGTACTTC,TRBV10-3,TRBD1,TRBJ2-5,.
CASSPSGQGYTEAFF,TGTGCCAGCTCACCATCAGGACAGGGTTACACTGAAGCTTTCTTT,TRBV18,TRBD1,TRBJ1-1,.
CASSLLLKTGRIAEAFF,TGTGCCAGCAGCTTGCTCCTTAAGACAGGGAGAATCGCTGAAGCTTTCTTT,TRBV27,TRBD1,TRBJ1-1,few
CAWRPTFGAFF,TGTGCCTGGAGACCGACTTTTGGAGCTTTCTTT,TRBV30,.,TRBJ1-1,.
CASSLRWREGVYNEQFF,TGTGCCAGCAGCTTACGGTGGCGGGAGGGGGTTTACAATGAGCAGTTCTTC,TRBV7-9,TRBD2,TRBJ2-1,.
CASSPRARITDTQYF,TGTGCCAGTAGTCCAAGAGCCAGGATCACAGATACGCAGTATTTT,TRBV19,.,TRBJ2-3,.
CASSLVGGAKASSSSYNSPLHF,TGTGCCAGCAGCTTAGTGGGGGGGGCTAAGGCATCAAGTAGCTCCTATAATTCACCCCTCCACTTT,TRBV7-6,.,TRBJ1-6,once
CASSQVTPFGPGSPLHF,TGTGCCAGCAGCCAAGTTACCCCCTTTGGGCCAGGTTCACCCCTCCACTTT,TRBV3-1/TRBV3-2,.,TRBJ1-6,.
CAISDRRLEGYTF,TGTGCCATCAGTGATAGGAGATTGGAAGGCTACACCTTC,TRBV10-3,.,TRBJ1-2,.
CASRGQRSTDTQYF,TGCGCCAGCCGGGGTCAGCGGAGCACAGATACGCAGTATTTT,TRBV5-1,.,TRBJ2-3,.
CAWRAYQETQYF,TGTGCCTGGAGAGCTTACCAAGAGACCCAGTACTTC,TRBV30,.,TRBJ2-5,once
CASSDRQNYGYTF,TGCGCCAGCAGTGACAGACAGAACTATGGCTACACCTTC,TRBV5-1,.,TRBJ1-2,.
CASKKSGDYGYTF,TGTGCCAGCAAAAAATCAGGGGACTATGGCTACACCTTC,TRBV6-5,.,TRBJ1-2,.
CASRASGGANTGELFF,TGTGCCAGCAGGGCTAGCGGGGGCGCAAACACCGGGGAGCTGTTTTTT,TRBV6-6,TRBD2,TRBJ2-2,.
CASSPLSTPGETQYF,TGTGCCAGCTCACCACTGTCGACTCCCGGGGAGACCCAGTACTTC,TRBV18,.,TRBJ2-5,.
CASRATGQGGIGYTF,TGTGCCAGTAGGGCAACGGGACAGGGGGGGATTGGCTACACCTTC,TRBV19,TRBD1,TRBJ1-2,.
CASSPRVPVFGYTF,TGTGCCAGCAGTCCCCGGGTCCCAGTTTTCGGCTACACCTTC,TRBV28,.,TRBJ1-2,.
CASSVDGGALGSYNEQFF,TGTGCCAGCAGCGTTGACGGGGGGGCCTTGGGCTCCTACAATGAGCAGTTCTTC,TRBV9,TRBD2,TRBJ2-1,.
CASSLNINEQFF,TGTGCCAGCAGCTTAAATATCAATGAGCAGTTCTTC,TRBV7-9,.,TRBJ2-1,.
CASSFGTGGTEAFF,TGTGCCAGCAGTTTTGGGACAGGGGGCACTGAAGCTTTCTTT,TRBV6-9,TRBD1,TRBJ1-1,.
CASSLGWQGEETEAFF,TGTGCCAGCAGCTTAGGTTGGCAGGGGGAAGAAACTGAAGCTTTCTTT,TRBV7-2,TRBD1,TRBJ1-1,.
CASSEGAESSYNSPLHF,TGTGCCAGCAGTGAGGGTGCGGAAAGCTCCTATAATTCACCCCTCCACTTT,TRBV2,.,TRBJ1-6,.
CASSLDGSGGEYEQYF,TGTGCCAGCAGCTTAGATGGGAGCGGGGGGGAGTACGAGCAGTACTTC,TRBV11-2,TRBD2,TRBJ2-7,.
CASRPSRDSPYNSPLHF,TGTGCCAGCCGGCCATCCAGGGATTCTCCTTATAATTCACCCCTCCACTTT,TRBV27,.,TRBJ1-6,once
CASTSKGQPYGYTF,TGTGCCAGCACTTCAAAGGGACAGCCCTATGGCTACACCTTC,TRBV7-9,TRBD1,TRBJ1-2,.
CASSPRQGTTYGYTF,TGTGCCAGCAGTCCACGACAGGGGACGACCTATGGCTACACCTTC,TRBV3-1/TRBV3-2,TRBD1,TRBJ1-2,.
CASSRAGDGGETQYF,TGTGCCAGCAGTAGAGCGGGAGACGGTGGTGAGACCCAGTACTTC,TRBV5-5,TRBD2,TRBJ2-5,.